This T cell receptor (beta chain) derives from a study of identical twins. The study, taken as a whole, reports: Modelling approaches yielded underestimates of out-of-frame TCR alpha sharing between monozygotic twins.

A universal primer site arose from template switching, and cDNA bore unique molecular identifiers. TCRdb used MiXCR to reprocess the 5' RACE reads, holding one entry per CDR3 protein. Among 300,000 to 400,000 distinct CDR3 sequences listed, about 12% were seen once. CDR3 length equals 14 residues. Trimming shortened V by 6 bases and J by 4 bases, and 13 bases separated the two germline ends. Germline V lookup: CDR1 MNHEY, CDR2 SMNVEV (reference sequence). This clonotype was detected ten times or more. Its specificity is unknown. These data were likewise used in another study, on yellow fever vaccine responses in identical twins.

Material: CD8+ T cells sorted from blood. The chain links TRBV27 to TRBJ2-1, with D maybe TRBD1 (5 bases). The clonotype originates from a woman aged 18-29 years in good health. The CDR3 sequence: CASSLGGAYNEQFF. The CDR3 DNA follows: TGTGCCAGCAGCCTCGGTGGGGCATACAATGAGCAGTTCTTC.